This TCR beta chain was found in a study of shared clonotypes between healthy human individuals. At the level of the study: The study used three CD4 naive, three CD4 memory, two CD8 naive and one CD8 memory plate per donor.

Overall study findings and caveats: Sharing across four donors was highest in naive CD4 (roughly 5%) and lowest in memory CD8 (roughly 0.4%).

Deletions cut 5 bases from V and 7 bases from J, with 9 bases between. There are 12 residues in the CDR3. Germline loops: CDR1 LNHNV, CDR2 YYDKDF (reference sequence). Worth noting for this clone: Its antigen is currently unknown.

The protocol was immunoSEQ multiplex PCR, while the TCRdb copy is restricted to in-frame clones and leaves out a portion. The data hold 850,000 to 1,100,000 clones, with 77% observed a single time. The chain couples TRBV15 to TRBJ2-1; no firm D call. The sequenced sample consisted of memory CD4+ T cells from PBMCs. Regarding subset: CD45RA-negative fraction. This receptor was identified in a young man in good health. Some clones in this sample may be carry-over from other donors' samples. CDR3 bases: TGTGCCACCAGCTCCCGAGGTAATGAGCAGTTCTTC. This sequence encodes CATSSRGNEQFF.